This TCR beta chain was captured in a study of spatial heterogeneity in lung cancer. Whole-study context: An average of more than ten raw reads was observed per unique TCR and UMI combination.

This CDR3 region has 13 residues. The germline V gene encodes CDR1 ENHRY and CDR2 SYGVKD. Trimming took 0 bases from V and 6 from J, leaving 8 bases between them. Unique molecular identifiers tagged every individual TCR cDNA molecule. TCRdb reprocessed the 5' RACE reads via MiXCR and lists one record per CDR3 protein. The repertoire holds around 6,000 distinct CDR3 sequences, with less than 15% as singletons. A note on this clonotype: No antigen is known for it. A library prepared for alpha chains yielded this beta chain as an off-target read; its size is of little meaning.

General study findings and limits: Expanded alpha and beta TCR counts within tumors tracked tumor mutation counts.

Time point in this sample: sample taken at primary tumor resection. The chain uses TRBV10-3 and TRBJ1-1; possible D gene TRBD1, 6 bases. The sample in question was lung tumor tissue, obtained at surgery. The receptor's source is a male donor with early-stage non-small cell lung cancer. Here the CDR3 reads CAISESGGAEAFF. The CDR3 coding sequence is TGTGCCATCAGTGAGTCAGGGGGGGCTGAAGCTTTCTTT.